The sequence of this T cell receptor (beta chain) was determined in a study of Graves' ophthalmopathy and Graves' hyperthyroidism (dated by TCRdb to 2016 to 2019). With regard to the full study: Peripheral blood was collected before any treatment was given, at the time of initial diagnosis. Following sample collection, hyperthyroidism patients were given methimazole at a starting dose of 30 mg daily, and ophthalmopathy patients were given high-dose intravenous methylprednisolone. The study used signatures of the TCR beta repertoire to tell Graves' ophthalmopathy apart from Graves' hyperthyroidism and to predict which patients would progress to ophthalmopathy. T-cell repertoires of thyroid tissue and blood were compared in a handful of hyperthyroidism patients. An independent validation cohort was composed of roughly 19 hyperthyroidism patients and 17 patients who later progressed from hyperthyroidism to ophthalmopathy. In total, approximately 140 blood samples were TCR-sequenced: some 43 ophthalmopathy, approximately 75 hyperthyroidism and 17 hyperthyroidism-to-ophthalmopathy patients. To explore V-J signatures distinguishing ophthalmopathy from hyperthyroidism, a discovery set of 100 patients (roughly 44 ophthalmopathy, roughly 60 stable hyperthyroidism) was enrolled.

For repertoire sequencing, the TCR beta CDR3 regions were amplified from RNA transcripts. The first round was an RT-PCR using HTBI primers with the Qiagen OneStep RT-PCR kit, and this first round was followed by a second-round multiplex PCR, then size selection and purification. Sequencing of the libraries was carried out on an Illumina HiSeq2000 in paired-end mode with 100 bp reads. In the original analysis: SOAPnuke was used for read processing, and reads with adapters, uncalled bases, a mean Phred below 15, or no exact constant-primer or identifier match were discarded. COPE v1.2.5 was used to merge the high-quality paired reads. Clonotypes were defined as unique nucleotide sequences and were aligned to IMGT TRB V, D and J references using MiTCR v1.1. Analysis was restricted to V-J combinations with a frequency above 0.0001, which covered 98% to 99.2% of repertoires. A TCR clonal expansion and chaos score per V-J combination was defined as the ratio of F50 clonal expansion to chaos observed in the TCRdist matrix. Welch's t-statistics and random forest were used to reduce features to about 13 V-J combinations, which were fed into a naive Bayes classifier. Thyroid-blood repertoire similarity was quantified with the Morisita-Horn index. TCRdb itself trimmed the public reads at Q25 with fastp, ran MiXCR and retained productive beta chains. Merged by CDR3 protein, the rows form single entries marked with the most common genes and DNA. These V and J calls are TCRdb output, not the study's own analysis. For this sample there are some 360,000 distinct CDR3 sequences; roughly 17% appear just once. 2.4% of the sample goes to the ten largest clones.

V is trimmed back by 5 bases and J by 4 bases, and the junction contains 5 bases that no gene match accounts for. Per the germline V gene, SNHLY is the CDR1 and FYNNEI is the CDR2. The CDR3 numbers 13 residues from cysteine through phenylalanine. The read is trimmed to its CDR3 DNA, 39 bases read in frame from base 1. General findings and caveats noted by the study authors: No statistical method was used to predetermine the sample size, and group allocation was not hidden from the investigators. In validation, the model predicted ophthalmopathy progression with more than 55% sensitivity and around 72% specificity; fewer than 15 predicted patients were CT-confirmed with GO in a median of about 6.1 months. In cross-validation, the 13-signature model distinguished ophthalmopathy from stable hyperthyroidism with approximately 88% sensitivity and roughly 81% specificity, and in the test set the corresponding values were approximately 80% and 75%. Most of the expanded thyroid clonotypes with a frequency above 0.001 were also detected in blood, and it was suggested that the thyroid immune response may be reflected by blood repertoires.

This clonotype was detected many times. The antigen this receptor binds is unknown. No base-level quality is on record; no much larger clone is a single base apart. Hyperthyroidism was defined as stable when no progression to ophthalmopathy occurred within 18 months of follow-up. Hyperthyroidism patients were newly diagnosed, were aged 18 to 65 years, and had a disease duration under 2 months. Patients with other autoimmune diseases, uncontrolled infections, pregnancy or lactation were excluded from the study. Clinical symptoms, serum thyroxine, TRAb, thyroid ultrasound and orbital computed tomography were used for diagnosis. Using Ficoll-Paque density gradient centrifugation, PBMCs were isolated from about 9.4 ml of fresh peripheral blood. Total RNA was extracted with Trizol reagent and quality-checked on an Agilent 2100 Bioanalyzer.

Sequenced: peripheral blood. This chain is built from TRBV2 and TRBJ2-7, with 7 bases aligning to TRBD2. This clonotype was obtained from an adult woman with stable Graves' hyperthyroidism. The encoded CDR3 is CASSRAGYYEQYF. The DNA sequence is given as TGTGCCAGCAGTCGAGCGGGATATTACGAGCAGTACTTC. Reference TRBV2 and TRBJ2-7 proteins supply the regions before and after the CDR3; the full variable domain is: EPEVTQTPSHQVTQMGQEVILRCVPISNHLYFYWYRQILGQKVEFLVSFYNNEISEKSEIFDDQFSVERPDGSNFTLKIRSTKLEDSAMYFCASSRAGYYEQYFGPGTRLTVT.